The 8 T cell receptor beta chains below were found in one sample sequenced in a study of vaccination and CD4 T cells after COVID-19. Sequenced with the Oncomine TCR Beta short-read assay was DNA taken from cultured CD4+ T cells. Each CDR3 protein gets one entry after TCRdb re-called the PCR reads with MiXCR. The table shows approximately 21,000 distinct CDR3 sequences, with 60% occurring only once. Treatment defined: approximately nine-day PBMC culture with coronavirus spike peptide pools or control peptides (ViraFEST assay). No cognate antigen is known for these TCRs. The sample was CD4+ T cells from blood, cultured in vitro, taken after SARS-CoV-2 vaccination. Receptors originate from a human donor who received a COVID-19 vaccine.

The chain links TRBV7-8 to TRBJ1-1; no firm D call. Trimming took off 1 base at V and 1 base at J, with 16 bases between the two ends. This CDR3 has 17 amino acids. Per germline, CDR1 SGHVS and CDR2 FQNEAQ. CDR3 sequence reads: CASSLGPRWKPNTEAFF. The DNA for the CDR3 is TGTGCCAGCAGCTTAGGGCCCAGGTGGAAACCGAACACTGAAGCTTTCTTT.

The chain carries TRBV12-2 and TRBJ2-5; the D call in the table, TRBD1, was not verified against the DNA. TRBV12-2 is a pseudogene. The CDR3 has 15 residues. CDR3 in DNA: TGTGCAAGTCGCCACCCCGGGGGGGATCTGGAGACCCAGTACTTC. Amino acid sequence: CASRHPGGDLETQYF.

This clonotype was counted once. The chain couples TRBV12-3 or TRBV12-4 to TRBJ1-1; 8 positions agree with TRBD1. V lost 4 bases, J lost 1 base, and 8 bases stayed unmatched. This CDR3 is 16 amino acids long. CDR3 in DNA: TGTGCCAGCAGTTCTACTACGACAGGGGCGAACACTGAAGCTTTCTTT. Protein product: CASSSTTTGANTEAFF.

This chain links TRBV20-1 with TRBJ2-7; D is uncertain. CDR1 and CDR2 from the germline V gene are DFQATT and SNEGSKA (reference sequence). With 1 base removed from V and 6 bases from J, the gap between germline ends came to 16 bases. This CDR3 contains 14 residues. CDR3 sequence: CSARGGEPGSEQYF. The CDR3 bases are TGCAGTGCTAGAGGGGGTGAACCTGGTAGCGAGCAGTACTTC.

The gene calls are TRBV7-9 and TRBJ1-1; 9 bases match TRBD1. The CDR3 runs to 14 residues. CDR1 and CDR2 (germline): SEHNR, FQNEAQ (reference sequence). Germline trimming cut 1 base from V and 5 bases from J; bases unmatched to any gene: 2. The CDR3 region has the DNA TGTGCCAGCAGCTTAGATGGGACAGGGACTGAAGCTTTCTTT. It translates to CASSLDGTGTEAFF.

CDR3: CASSIFLRDPSGNTIYF. CDR3 nucleotide sequence: TGTGCCAGCAGCATCTTCCTCCGGGACCCCTCTGGAAACACCATATATTTT. This chain joins TRBV12-3 or TRBV12-4 and TRBJ1-3; tentative D call: TRBD1 (5 bases). V was cut by 6 bases and J by 0 bases, with 18 bases left in between. The CDR3 has 17 residues.

The rearrangement joins TRBV30 to TRBJ1-2, with D maybe TRBD1 (6 bases). CDR1 and CDR2 (germline): GTSNPN, SVGIG (reference sequence). Trimming pared 0 bases from V and 4 bases from J, leaving 12 bases between. CDR3 length: 14 residues. In nucleotides, the CDR3 is TGTGCCTGGAGTGTACTCCAGGGGAGCTATGGCTACACCTTC. Its translation is CAWSVLQGSYGYTF.

V usage is TRBV20-1 and J usage is TRBJ1-2; TRBD1 is a possible D gene (6 bases). Germline-derived CDR1 and CDR2 are DFQATT and SNEGSKA (reference sequence). Trimming took off 0 bases at V and 3 bases at J, with 11 bases between the two ends. The length of the CDR3 is 14 residues. CDR3 bases: TGCAGTGCTAGAGATCGGAGACAGGACTATGGCTACACCTTC. Its translation: CSARDRRQDYGYTF.